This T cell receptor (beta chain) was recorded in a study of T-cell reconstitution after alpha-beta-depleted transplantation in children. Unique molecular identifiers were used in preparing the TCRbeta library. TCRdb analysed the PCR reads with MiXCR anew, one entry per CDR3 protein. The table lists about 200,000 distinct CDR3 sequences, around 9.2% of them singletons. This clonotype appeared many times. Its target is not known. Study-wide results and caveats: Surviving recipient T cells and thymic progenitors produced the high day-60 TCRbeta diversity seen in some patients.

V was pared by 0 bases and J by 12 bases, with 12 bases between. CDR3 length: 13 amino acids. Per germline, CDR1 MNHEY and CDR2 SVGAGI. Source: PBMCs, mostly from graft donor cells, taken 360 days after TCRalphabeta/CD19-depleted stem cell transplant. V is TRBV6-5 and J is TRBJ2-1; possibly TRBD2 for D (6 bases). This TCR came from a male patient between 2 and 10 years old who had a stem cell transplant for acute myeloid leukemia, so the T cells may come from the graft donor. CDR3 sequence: CASSYSMGGSQFF. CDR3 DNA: TGTGCCAGCAGTTACTCGATGGGAGGATCGCAGTTCTTC.